Below are 8 T cell receptor beta chains sequenced from a single sample in a study of blood T cell repertoires in COVID-19. This table comes from immunoSEQ multiplex PCR, and its TCRdb copy is limited to in-frame clones, with some not included. The sample contains approximately 310,000 clones, more than 75% of which appear only once. Sequencing was carried out using peripheral blood. The receptors come from a woman aged 45-60 years who had recovered from COVID-19.

This chain joins TRBV6-5 and TRBJ1-2; TRBD1 aligns across 7 bases. In germline, CDR1 is MNHEY, CDR2 SVGAGI. The CDR3 is 16 amino acids. Trimming took 4 bases from V and 3 from J; bases not matched to a gene: 11. CDR3 sequence reads: CASSSQSTGYDYGYTF. For the CDR3, the DNA is TGTGCCAGCAGTTCGCAATCGACAGGGTATGACTATGGCTACACCTTC.

The chain links TRBV3-1 (or the pseudogene TRBV3-2) to TRBJ2-7; a weak D match, TRBD1 (6 bases). Germline V gene data show CDR1 as LGHDT and CDR2 as YNNKEL (reference sequence). V dropped 8 bases and J dropped 1 base, with 12 bases sitting between them. This CDR3 is 13 amino acids long. The CDR3 sequence: CASGQPESYEQYF. The CDR3 DNA sequence: TGTGCCAGCGGACAGCCAGAATCCTACGAGCAGTACTTC.

The CDR3 nucleotides read TGTGCCACACTGGCAGGACAGGGCTATCAGCCCCAGCATTTT. This encodes CATLAGQGYQPQHF. The chain has TRBV28 and TRBJ1-5, with 8 positions matching TRBD1. This CDR3 is built from 14 residues. CDR1 MDHEN and CDR2 SYDVKM come from the germline V gene. The V and J ends lost 10 bases and 5 bases, in that order; junction bases with no gene match: 10.

The gene calls are TRBV19 and TRBJ1-5, with unresolved D. Per germline, CDR1 LNHDA and CDR2 SQIVND (reference sequence). The CDR3 is 15 amino acids. V dropped 3 bases and J dropped 5 bases, with 14 bases sitting between them. Written as DNA, the CDR3 is TGTGCCAGTAGTATTGGTGGCACGCGGGATCAGCCCCAGCATTTT. Translating it yields CASSIGGTRDQPQHF.

The chain is built from TRBV7-2 and TRBJ1-5; the match to TRBD1 covers 7 bases. Looked up from germline, CDR1 is SGHTA and CDR2 is FQGNSA. Losses at the gene ends were 0 bases for V and 7 bases for J; bases not matched to a gene: 12. CDR3 length: 17 amino acids. The CDR3 is CASSLASGTVVGQPQHF. The CDR3, as DNA: TGTGCCAGCAGCTTAGCGTCCGGGACAGTGGTAGGGCAGCCCCAGCATTTT.

A few counts support this clone. The chain combines TRBV6-2 or TRBV6-3 with TRBJ2-5; D might be TRBD1 (6 bases). This CDR3 spans 15 amino acids. V was pared by 6 bases and J by 2 bases, with 16 bases between. Germline lookup yields CDR1 MNHEY and CDR2 SVGEGT. CDR3 DNA sequence: TGTGCCAGCAGCTCCCAAGGACAGAGACAAGAGACCCAGTACTTC. Amino acids: CASSSQGQRQETQYF.

The CDR3 DNA reads TGTGCCAGCAGTTTATATGGGGGGGCTAACAATGAGCAGTTCTTC. This translates into CASSLYGGANNEQFF. This chain joins TRBV28 and TRBJ2-1, with a weak D call TRBD2 (7 bases). Germline V gene data show CDR1 as MDHEN and CDR2 as SYDVKM. V was shortened by 1 base and J by 5 bases, with 12 bases between the two germline ends. This CDR3 has 15 amino acids. Together with reference TRBV28 and TRBJ2-1, the CDR3 gives the full variable domain: DVKVTQSSRYLVKRTGEKVFLECVQDMDHENMFWYRQDPGLGLRLIYFSYDVKMKEKGDIPEGYSVSREKKERFSLILESASTNQTSMYLCASSLYGGANNEQFFGPGTRLTVL.

V gene TRBV19 combines with J gene TRBJ2-5; 8 bases match TRBD1. CDR1 and CDR2 from the germline V gene are LNHDA and SQIVND (reference sequence). The CDR3 has 15 residues. Trimming took 5 bases from V and 3 from J; bases not matched to a gene: 8. In DNA, the CDR3 is TGTGCCAGTAGTCCAGGGACAGGCTACGAAGAGACCCAGTACTTC. Translating gives CASSPGTGYEETQYF.